Sequencing of this TCR beta chain was carried out in a study of OX40 agonist ivuxolimab in advanced cancers. Study-level information: The dose-escalation cohort had hepatocellular carcinoma, melanoma, renal cell or head and neck cancer. Therapy given before enrollment (anti-PD-1, anti-PD-L1 or anti-CTLA-4) was allowed, and 40% to 45% had some. Notes on the study in general: Both CD4+ and CD8+ T cell populations in blood had undergone clonal expansion by week 6 at 0.1 to 3.0 mg/kg.

Looked up from germline, CDR1 is SGHAT and CDR2 is FQNNGV. The trim removed 5 bases at V and 3 bases at J, leaving 6 bases unmatched. This CDR3 contains 16 residues. Patients were ruled out by autoimmune disease history or systemic immunosuppression. Comments on this clone: Its specificity is not known.

Assay used: immunoSEQ multiplex PCR; TCRdb lists only in-frame clones, some missing. The table shows 50,000 to 55,000 clones, with 80% occurring only once. The clonotype comes from an adult with an advanced solid tumor such as melanoma, head and neck, liver or kidney cancer. V is TRBV11-2 and J is TRBJ2-1, with TRBD2 matching over 11 bases. Sequenced material: CD4+ or CD8+ T cells sorted from blood, taken in a trial of the OX40 agonist ivuxolimab. The CDR3 region has the DNA TGTGCCAGCAGCCCTACTAGCGGGAGAATCTACAATGAGCAGTTCTTC. Its protein is CASSPTSGRIYNEQFF.